This T cell receptor beta chain comes out of a study of technical replicates of blood from a handful of donors. This CDR3 contains 14 residues. V lost 3 bases to trimming and J lost 13 bases; unmatched junction nucleotides: 9. Per germline, CDR1 SGHRS and CDR2 YFSETQ. Repertoires were generated with immunoSEQ multiplex PCR, while TCRdb's copy carries only in-frame clones and drops some. The data show under 85,000 clones, with roughly 97% seen just once and 0.15% to 0.2% held by the top ten. Sample: T cells isolated from PBMCs. This receptor was identified in a human donor in good health. V is TRBV5-1 and J is TRBJ1-6; TRBD1 matches 8 bases. This CDR3 is CASSYGTGQIPLHF. DNA for the CDR3: TGCGCCAGCAGCTACGGGACAGGACAAATTCCCCTCCACTTT.